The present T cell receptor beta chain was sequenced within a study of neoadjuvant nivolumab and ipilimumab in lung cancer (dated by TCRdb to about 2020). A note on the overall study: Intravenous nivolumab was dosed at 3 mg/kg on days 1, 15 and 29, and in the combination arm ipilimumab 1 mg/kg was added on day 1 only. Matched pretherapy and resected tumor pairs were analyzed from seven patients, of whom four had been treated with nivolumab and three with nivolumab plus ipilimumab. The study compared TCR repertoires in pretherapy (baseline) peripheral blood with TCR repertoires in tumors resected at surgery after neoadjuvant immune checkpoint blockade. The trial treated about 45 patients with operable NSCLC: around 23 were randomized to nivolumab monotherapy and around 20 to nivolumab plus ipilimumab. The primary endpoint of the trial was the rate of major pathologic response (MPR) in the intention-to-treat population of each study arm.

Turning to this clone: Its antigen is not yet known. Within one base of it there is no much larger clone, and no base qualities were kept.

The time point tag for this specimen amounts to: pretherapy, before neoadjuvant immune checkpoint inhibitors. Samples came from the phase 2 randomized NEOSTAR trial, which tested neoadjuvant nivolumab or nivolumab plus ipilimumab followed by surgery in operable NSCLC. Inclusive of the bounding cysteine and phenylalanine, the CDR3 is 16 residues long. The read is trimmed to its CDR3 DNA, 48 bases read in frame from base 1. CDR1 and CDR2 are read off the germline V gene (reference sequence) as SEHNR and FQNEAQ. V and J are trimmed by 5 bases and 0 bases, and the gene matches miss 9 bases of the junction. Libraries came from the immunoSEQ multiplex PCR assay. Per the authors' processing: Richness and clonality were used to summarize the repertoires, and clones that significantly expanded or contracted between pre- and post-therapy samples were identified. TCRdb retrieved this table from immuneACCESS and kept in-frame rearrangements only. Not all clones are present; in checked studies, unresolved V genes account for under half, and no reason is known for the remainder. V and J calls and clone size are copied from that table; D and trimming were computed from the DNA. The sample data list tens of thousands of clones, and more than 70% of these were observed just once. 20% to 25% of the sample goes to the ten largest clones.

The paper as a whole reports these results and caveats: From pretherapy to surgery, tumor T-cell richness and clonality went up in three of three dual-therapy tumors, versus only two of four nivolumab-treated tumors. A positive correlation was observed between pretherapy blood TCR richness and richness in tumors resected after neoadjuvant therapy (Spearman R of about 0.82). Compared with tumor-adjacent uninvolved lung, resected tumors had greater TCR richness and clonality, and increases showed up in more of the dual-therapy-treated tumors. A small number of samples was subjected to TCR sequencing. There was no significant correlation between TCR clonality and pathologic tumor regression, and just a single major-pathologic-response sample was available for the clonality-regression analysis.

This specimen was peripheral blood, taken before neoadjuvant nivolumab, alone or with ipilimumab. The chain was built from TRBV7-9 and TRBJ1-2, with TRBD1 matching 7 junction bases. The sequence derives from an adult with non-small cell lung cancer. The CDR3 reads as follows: CASSPRDSATNYGYTF. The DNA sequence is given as TGTGCCAGCAGCCCACGGGACAGCGCAACTAACTATGGCTACACCTTC.